The next 3 T cell receptor beta chains were all read from a single sample in a study of cytomegalovirus exposure and HLA in healthy donors (TCRdb year 2017). Libraries were prepared through the immunoSEQ multiplex PCR assay. TCRdb re-hosts the immuneACCESS table, in-frame sequences only. Its copies lack some clones; in the studies checked, an unresolved V gene accounts for under half of them, and the cause for the rest is not known. The sample table shows around 130,000 clones, and more than 75% are seen once. The ten largest clones represent approximately 2.3% of the sample. Sequencing input: PBMCs. The receptors derive from a woman aged 25 to 39 in good health and CMV-seronegative.

This chain joins TRBV18 and TRBJ1-1; D is unresolved. This CDR3 has 13 residues. Trimming pared 0 bases from V and 7 bases from J, leaving 9 bases between. Germline V gives CDR1 KGHSH, CDR2 LQKENI. The CDR3 coding sequence is TGTGCCAGCTCACCACCTCAGAATCTTGAAGCTTTCTTT. Its translation: CASSPPQNLEAFF.

The genes are TRBV19 and TRBJ2-1, with TRBD2 identical over 7 bases. The CDR3 spans 14 residues. Trimming at V came to 4 bases and at J to 3 bases, leaving 3 bases not matched to a gene. The germline V gene has CDR1 LNHDA and CDR2 SQIVND (reference sequence). The CDR3 here is CASSTGRGYNEQFF. The CDR3, as DNA: TGTGCCAGTAGTACGGGGAGGGGCTACAATGAGCAGTTCTTC.

The rearrangement links TRBV7-9 to TRBJ2-3; 9 nucleotides line up with TRBD2. The CDR3 sequence is 14 residues long. Germline CDR1 reads SEHNR; CDR2 reads FQNEAQ (reference sequence). With 5 bases clipped from V and 3 bases from J, the junction kept 3 bases outside the gene matches. The CDR3 DNA sequence: TGTGCCAGCAGCCGCGGACTAGCGACAGATACGCAGTATTTT. It specifies CASSRGLATDTQYF.